Below, 14 T cell receptor beta chains from the same sample are listed, as sequenced in a study of regulatory T cells in long-lasting Graves disease. To make TCR beta libraries, researchers used iRepertoire HTBI primers and Arm-PCR of CDR3 regions. Using its own MiXCR run on the multiplex PCR reads, TCRdb lists one record per CDR3 protein. The data contain more than 300,000 distinct CDR3 sequences, roughly a fifth of them singletons. Time point in this sample: persistent/refractory GD, antithyroid drugs over 5 years with positive TRAb. TCR sequences were obtained from RNA taken from PBMCs. The sequenced sample was peripheral blood mononuclear cells (PBMCs), obtained when the disease was refractory, from a patient treated with antithyroid drugs. The receptors were sampled from a female donor with Graves disease.

This rearrangement joins TRBV12-3 or TRBV12-4 to TRBJ2-3; 10 positions match TRBD2. V lost 6 bases, J lost 2 bases, and 5 bases stayed unmatched. CDR3 length: 15 residues. CDR3 in DNA: TGTGCCAGCAGCGCCGGACTAGCGGACACAGATACGCAGTATTTT. Translation gives CASSAGLADTDTQYF.

This clonotype was observed many times. The chain couples TRBV5-1 to TRBJ2-6; possibly TRBD1 for D (6 bases). The CDR3 covers 17 residues. Trimming removed 4 bases at V and 0 bases at J, with 14 bases between. The V gene's germline CDR1 is SGHRS and CDR2 YFSETQ. The CDR3 DNA sequence: TGCGCCAGCAGCCGATGGACAGCAGTCTCTGGGGCCAACGTCCTGACTTTC. This encodes CASSRWTAVSGANVLTF.

This clonotype was recorded many times. The V call is TRBV7-2, the J call TRBJ2-5; D not certain. Germline V gene sequence: CDR1 SGHTA, CDR2 FQGNSA. The CDR3 loop spans 15 amino acids. V was shortened by 6 bases and J by 2 bases, with 16 bases between the two germline ends. CDR3 amino acids: CASRRTSDRQETQYF. As DNA, the CDR3 is TGTGCCAGCAGGAGGACCTCTGACCGTCAAGAGACCCAGTACTTC. Variable domain in full (rest from reference TRBV7-2 and TRBJ2-5): GAGVSQSPSNKVTEKGKDVELRCDPISGHTALYWYRQSLGQGLEFLIYFQGNSAPDKSGLPSDRFSAERTGGSVSTLTIQRTQQEDSAVYLCASRRTSDRQETQYFGPGTRLLVL.

This clonotype was detected many times. The V and J genes are TRBV28 and TRBJ1-4; TRBD1 might be the D (6 bases). This CDR3 is built from 15 residues. CDR1 and CDR2 (germline): MDHEN, SYDVKM. The V end was cut by 3 bases, the J end by 5 bases, with 13 bases between. The CDR3 loop is CASSFISGTNEKLFF. DNA for the CDR3: TGTGCCAGCAGTTTCATATCAGGGACAAATGAAAAACTGTTTTTT.

This clonotype was observed many times. CDR3 protein: CASSLIGRNARELFF. In nucleotides, the CDR3 is TGTGCCAGCAGTTTGATCGGACGGAACGCAAGGGAGCTGTTTTTT. The chain combines TRBV28 with TRBJ2-2, with unresolved D. The germline gives CDR1 MDHEN, CDR2 SYDVKM. The CDR3 is made up of 15 amino acids. V lost 3 bases and J lost 9, with 17 bases in between.

The V gene is TRBV29-1, the J gene TRBJ2-7; 7 bases match TRBD2. This CDR3 region has 13 residues. The V and J ends lost 1 base and 6 bases, in that order; junction bases with no gene match: 6. Looked up from germline, CDR1 is SQVTM and CDR2 is ANQGSEA. The CDR3 bases are TGCAGCGTTGAAGGGGAGGGCTCTTCCGAGCAGTACTTC. Its translation: CSVEGEGSSEQYF.

This clonotype was found many times. V usage is TRBV5-5 and J usage is TRBJ2-5; 11 bases line up with TRBD1. CDR3 length: 14 amino acids. The germline CDR1 and CDR2 sequences are SGHKS and YYEKEE (reference sequence). V dropped 4 bases and J dropped 5; count of bases not matched to a gene: 4. CDR3 bases: TGTGCCAGCAGCGACGGGACAGGGGGGGAGACCCAGTACTTC. Translated: CASSDGTGGETQYF.

This chain connects TRBV6-1 to TRBJ2-7; no firm D call. The CDR3 runs to 13 residues. Trimming shortened V by 7 bases and J by 0 bases, and 10 bases separated the two germline ends. The germline gives CDR1 MNHNS, CDR2 SASEGT. DNA for the CDR3: TGTGCCAGCAAGAGGTCCAGCTCCTACGAGCAGTACTTC. Its protein product is CASKRSSSYEQYF.

About this clonotype itself: A much larger clone lies one base from this, so it may be a read error. This chain uses TRBV2 with TRBJ1-5; a possible D gene is TRBD1 (5 bases). Germline V gene sequence: CDR1 SNHLY, CDR2 FYNNEI. The CDR3 totals 15 residues. V was pared by 6 bases and J by 4 bases, with 16 bases between. DNA for the CDR3: TGTGCCAGCAGCAGACCGGGACGGGGAAATCAGCCCCAGCATTTT. The encoded protein is CASSRPGRGNQPQHF.

At least ten counts were recorded for this clonotype. The V and J genes are TRBV27 and TRBJ2-7; D gene unclear. Germline loops: CDR1 MNHEY, CDR2 SMNVEV (reference sequence). The CDR3 has 13 residues. V lost 5 bases and J lost 3, with 11 bases in between. The CDR3 loop is CASSIDLDYEQYF. The CDR3 region has the DNA TGTGCCAGCAGTATTGACTTGGACTACGAGCAGTACTTC.

This clonotype was observed at least ten times. The rearrangement joins TRBV28 to TRBJ2-7; 7 positions match TRBD2. The CDR3 sequence is 16 residues long. The V and J ends lost 0 bases and 7 bases, in that order; junction bases with no gene match: 12. Germline V gene lookup returns CDR1 MDHEN and CDR2 SYDVKM. The CDR3 DNA reads TGTGCCAGCAGTTTATGGCGGGCAGGAACGCGGGGGGAGCAGTACTTC. Translated: CASSLWRAGTRGEQYF.

In this sample, this clonotype turned up many times. This chain links TRBV27 with TRBJ2-7; the match to TRBD2 covers 9 bases. CDR1 is MNHEY and CDR2 is SMNVEV in the germline V gene (reference sequence). The CDR3 extends over 13 amino acids. V dropped 2 bases and J dropped 6; count of bases not matched to a gene: 2. The CDR3 protein is CASSLAGGLEQYF. CDR3 sequence (DNA): TGTGCCAGCAGTTTAGCGGGAGGGCTCGAGCAGTACTTC.

In this sample, this clonotype turned up many times. This chain connects TRBV18 to TRBJ2-7; D gene ambiguous. CDR3 size: 14 residues. V was trimmed by 3 bases and J by 2 bases, leaving 11 bases between them. Germline CDR1 is KGHSH and CDR2 is LQKENI. The CDR3 DNA reads as TGTGCCAGCTCACCCCCCGGGCTTCCCTACGAGCAGTACTTC. It yields the protein CASSPPGLPYEQYF.

The chain uses TRBV7-9 and TRBJ1-1, with TRBD1 as a possible D gene (5 bases). The V end was cut by 1 base, the J end by 1 base, with 13 bases between. CDR3 length equals 16 residues. Germline V gene sequence: CDR1 SEHNR, CDR2 FQNEAQ (reference sequence). CDR3 in DNA: TGTGCCAGCAGCTTAGATTACAGGTCTGGGAACACTGAAGCTTTCTTT. Residues: CASSLDYRSGNTEAFF. The full variable domain, completed using reference TRBV7-9 and TRBJ1-1, is DTGVSQNPRHKITKRGQNVTFRCDPISEHNRLYWYRQTLGQGPEFLTYFQNEAQLEKSRLLSDRFSAERPKGSFSTLEIQRTEQGDSAMYLCASSLDYRSGNTEAFFGQGTRLTVV.